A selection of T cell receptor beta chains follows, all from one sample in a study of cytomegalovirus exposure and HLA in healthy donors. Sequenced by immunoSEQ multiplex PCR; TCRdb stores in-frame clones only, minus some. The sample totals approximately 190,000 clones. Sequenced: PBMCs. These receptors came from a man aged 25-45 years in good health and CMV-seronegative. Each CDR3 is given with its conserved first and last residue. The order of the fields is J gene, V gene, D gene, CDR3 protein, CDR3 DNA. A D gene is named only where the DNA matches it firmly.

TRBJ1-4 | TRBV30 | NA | CAWSLHAEREKLFF | TGTGCCTGGAGTCTGCACGCGGAGCGAGAAAAACTGTTTTTT
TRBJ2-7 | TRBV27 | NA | CASSLSPSAPTKQYF | TGTGCCAGCAGTTTATCTCCTAGCGCCCCTACGAAGCAGTACTTC
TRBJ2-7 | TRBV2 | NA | CASSELGQGIEQYF | TGTGCCAGCAGTGAACTGGGCCAGGGGATCGAGCAGTACTTC
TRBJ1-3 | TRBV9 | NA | CASSPPDEGGIASGNTIYF | TGTGCCAGCAGCCCCCCCGATGAAGGAGGGATCGCGTCTGGAAACACCATATATTTT
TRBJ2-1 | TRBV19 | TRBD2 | CASSMSGSSYNEQFF | TGTGCCAGTAGTATGAGCGGGAGCTCCTACAATGAGCAGTTCTTC
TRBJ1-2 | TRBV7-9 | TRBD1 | CASTYPTGVAGYTF | TGTGCCAGCACTTATCCGACAGGGGTGGCTGGCTACACCTTC
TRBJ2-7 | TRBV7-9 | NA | CASRGGRTHLSYEQYF | TGTGCCAGCAGGGGGGGGCGGACCCACCTCTCCTACGAGCAGTACTTC
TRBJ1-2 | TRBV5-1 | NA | CASSPGGAGNGYTF | TGCGCCAGCAGCCCCGGGGGTGCGGGGAATGGCTACACCTTC
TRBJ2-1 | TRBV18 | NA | CASSPSDGVDEQFF | TGTGCCAGCTCACCTTCGGACGGGGTCGATGAGCAGTTCTTC
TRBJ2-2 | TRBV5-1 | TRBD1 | CASSLATGETGELFF | TGCGCCAGCAGCTTGGCGACAGGGGAAACCGGGGAGCTGTTTTTT
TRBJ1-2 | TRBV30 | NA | CAWALSSLSSGGYTF | TGTGCCTGGGCTTTATCCTCCCTATCTTCTGGTGGCTACACCTTC
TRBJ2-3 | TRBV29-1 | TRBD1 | CSADRASTDTQYF | TGCAGCGCCGACAGGGCCAGCACAGATACGCAGTATTTT
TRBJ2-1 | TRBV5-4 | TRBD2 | CASSLGTSGGTYNEQFF | TGTGCCAGCAGCTTGGGGACTAGCGGGGGGACCTACAATGAGCAGTTCTTC
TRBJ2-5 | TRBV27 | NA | CASSPYGGGPTQETQYF | TGTGCCAGCAGTCCCTATGGGGGGGGCCCGACCCAAGAGACCCAGTACTTC
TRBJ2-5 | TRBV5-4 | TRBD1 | CASSQPDRGTSETQYF | TGTGCCAGCAGCCAACCGGACAGGGGAACATCAGAGACCCAGTACTTC
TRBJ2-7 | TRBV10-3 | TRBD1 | CALGDRDEQYF | TGTGCCCTGGGGGACAGGGACGAGCAGTACTTC
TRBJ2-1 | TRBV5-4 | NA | CASSLGGRSNEQFF | TGTGCCAGCAGCTTGGGTGGCAGATCCAATGAGCAGTTCTTC
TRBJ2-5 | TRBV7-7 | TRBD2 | CASSPGTAERIRGLAGKETQYF | TGTGCCAGCAGCCCCGGGACGGCTGAGAGAATAAGGGGACTAGCGGGTAAAGAGACCCAGTACTTC
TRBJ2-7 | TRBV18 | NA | CASSPPTAYEQYF | TGTGCCAGCTCACCACCCACAGCCTACGAGCAGTACTTC
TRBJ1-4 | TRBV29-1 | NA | CSVAPSVNEKLFF | TGCAGCGTGGCACCCTCAGTGAATGAAAAACTGTTTTTT
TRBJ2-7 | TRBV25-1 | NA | CASSEWAGYEQYF | TGTGCCAGCAGTGAATGGGCAGGCTACGAGCAGTACTTC
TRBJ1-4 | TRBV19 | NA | CASSIGTSTNEKLFF | TGTGCCAGTAGTATTGGGACATCAACTAATGAAAAACTGTTTTTT
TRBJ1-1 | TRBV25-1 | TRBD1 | CASTTDRGYPEAFF | TGTGCCAGCACAACAGACAGGGGGTACCCTGAAGCTTTCTTT
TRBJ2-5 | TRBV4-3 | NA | CASSQDSPGPGTGEQYF | TGCGCCAGCAGCCAAGACTCCCCGGGACCAGGCACGGGGGAGCAGTACTTC
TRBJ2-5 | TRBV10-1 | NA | CASSGGDGQETQYF | TGCGCCAGCAGCGGAGGGGACGGCCAAGAGACCCAGTACTTC
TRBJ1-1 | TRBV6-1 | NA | CASSVQDLNTEAFF | TGTGCCAGCAGTGTACAGGATTTAAACACTGAAGCTTTCTTT
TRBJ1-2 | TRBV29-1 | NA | CSVEEEVYGYTF | TGCAGCGTTGAGGAGGAAGTCTATGGCTACACCTTC
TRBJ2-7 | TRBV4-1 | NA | CASRRDSVSYEQYF | TGCGCCAGCAGGCGGGACAGCGTTTCCTACGAGCAGTACTTC
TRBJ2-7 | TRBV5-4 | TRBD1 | CASIWDREIYEQYF | TGTGCCAGCATCTGGGACAGGGAAATATACGAGCAGTACTTC
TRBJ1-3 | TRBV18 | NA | CASSPREFSGNTIYF | TGTGCCAGCTCACCACGAGAGTTCTCTGGAAACACCATATATTTT
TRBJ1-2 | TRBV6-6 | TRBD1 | CASSSGQGATYGYTF | TGTGCCAGCAGCTCCGGACAGGGGGCGACCTATGGCTACACCTTC
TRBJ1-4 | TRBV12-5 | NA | CASGLVFAGVANEKLFF | TGTGCTAGTGGTTTGGTATTTGCAGGGGTGGCTAATGAAAAACTGTTTTTT
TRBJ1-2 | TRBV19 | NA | CASSIGGDYGYTF | TGTGCCAGTAGTATTGGGGGGGACTATGGCTACACCTTC
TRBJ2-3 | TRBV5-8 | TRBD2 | CASSRLATDTQYF | TGTGCCAGCAGCCGACTAGCGACCGATACGCAGTATTTT
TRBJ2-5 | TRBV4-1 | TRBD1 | CASSPRDSQETQYF | TGCGCCAGCAGCCCCCGGGACAGCCAAGAGACCCAGTACTTC
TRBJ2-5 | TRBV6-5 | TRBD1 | CASSTLDRVAETQYF | TGTGCCAGCAGCACCCTAGACAGGGTGGCCGAGACCCAGTACTTC